A selection of T cell receptor beta chains follows, all from one sample in a study of shared clonotypes between healthy human individuals. The assay was immunoSEQ multiplex PCR, and TCRdb's table has in-frame clones only and misses some. The sample holds 630,000 or so clones, 98% seen once. The sample was naive CD8+ T cells sorted from blood. The receptors shown here come from a man aged 25 to 45 in good health. Each CDR3 is given with its conserved first and last residue. A D gene is named only where the DNA matches it firmly. Rows may omit the clone size; those that give it use once, few, many or a size class.

j_call	clone_size	d_call	v_call	cdr3_aa	cdr3_nt
TRBJ1-4	NA	NA	TRBV27	CASKYGPNEKLFF	TGTGCCAGCAAATACGGCCCCAATGAAAAACTGTTTTTT
TRBJ2-3	NA	NA	TRBV18	CASSPSPGAETSLSTDTQYF	TGTGCCAGCTCACCATCCCCGGGCGCGGAAACTTCACTAAGCACAGATACGCAGTATTTT
TRBJ1-2	NA	NA	TRBV29-1	CSVATENYYGYTF	TGCAGCGTTGCTACAGAAAACTACTATGGCTACACCTTC
TRBJ2-7	NA	NA	TRBV13	CASSLFAGGYEQYF	TGTGCCAGCAGCTTATTTGCGGGTGGCTACGAGCAGTACTTC
TRBJ2-7	NA	TRBD2	TRBV10-1	CASSESPSGAYEQYF	TGCGCCAGCAGTGAGTCACCTAGCGGGGCCTACGAGCAGTACTTC
TRBJ2-7	NA	NA	TRBV14	CASSQEGTDARQYF	TGTGCCAGCAGCCAAGAGGGGACCGACGCTAGGCAGTACTTC
TRBJ2-1	once	TRBD1	TRBV7-7	CASSYRDRVSDEQFF	TGTGCCAGCAGCTACAGGGACAGGGTGTCGGATGAGCAGTTCTTC
TRBJ1-2	NA	NA	TRBV9	CASGNRVLGYTF	TGTGCCAGTGGGAACAGGGTCTTAGGCTACACCTTC
TRBJ1-2	NA	NA	TRBV27	CASYAPGINYGYTF	TGTGCCAGCTACGCTCCAGGGATTAACTATGGCTACACCTTC
TRBJ1-5	NA	NA	TRBV28	CASSLGESYNQPQHF	TGTGCCAGCAGTTTAGGTGAGAGCTACAATCAGCCCCAGCATTTT
TRBJ1-4	NA	TRBD1	TRBV7-9	CASRQGVRKLFF	TGTGCCAGCCGACAGGGCGTCCGAAAACTGTTTTTT
TRBJ2-3	NA	TRBD2	TRBV13	CASSNRDYPDTQYF	TGTGCCAGCAGCAACCGGGACTACCCAGATACGCAGTATTTT
TRBJ1-1	once	NA	TRBV6-6	CASSYADEAFF	TGTGCCAGCAGTTACGCGGATGAAGCTTTCTTT
TRBJ2-3	NA	NA	TRBV19	CASSMHPRTDTQYF	TGTGCCAGTAGTATGCATCCCCGCACAGATACGCAGTATTTT
TRBJ2-7	NA	TRBD2	TRBV25-1	CASSEFTSGNYEQYF	TGTGCCAGCAGTGAATTTACTAGCGGAAACTACGAGCAGTACTTC
TRBJ2-7	once	NA	TRBV29-1	CSVYPDEGQSYEQYF	TGCAGCGTTTACCCCGACGAGGGGCAGTCCTACGAGCAGTACTTC
TRBJ2-1	NA	TRBD2	TRBV2	CASSLLAGDNEQFF	TGTGCCAGCAGCTTACTAGCGGGAGACAATGAGCAGTTCTTC
TRBJ2-7	once	NA	TRBV5-4	CASSLGAGSYEQYF	TGTGCCAGCAGCTTGGGGGCGGGGAGCTACGAGCAGTACTTC
TRBJ2-7	NA	NA	TRBV27	CASSSPRFFYEQYF	TGTGCCAGCAGTTCCCCGAGATTCTTCTACGAGCAGTACTTC
TRBJ2-1	NA	TRBD2	TRBV13	CASSSQAGGKYNEQFF	TGTGCCAGCAGCTCCCAAGCGGGAGGGAAATACAATGAGCAGTTCTTC
TRBJ2-5	NA	NA	TRBV10-1	CASSPGETQYF	TGCGCCAGCAGTCCTGGGGAGACCCAGTACTTC
TRBJ2-7	NA	NA	TRBV18	CASSRSEASYEQYF	TGTGCCAGCTCACGGTCGGAGGCTTCCTACGAGCAGTACTTC
TRBJ2-1	NA	TRBD2	TRBV5-1	CASSPTAGTSGYNEQFF	TGCGCCAGCAGCCCTACCGCCGGGACTAGCGGATACAATGAGCAGTTCTTC
TRBJ1-2	NA	NA	TRBV7-9	CASSLAPGLYGYTF	TGTGCCAGCAGCTTAGCTCCGGGACTCTATGGCTACACCTTC
TRBJ2-1	NA	NA	TRBV4-3	CASSQEEVGTYNEQFF	TGCGCCAGCAGCCAAGAGGAAGTGGGCACGTACAATGAGCAGTTCTTC
TRBJ2-2	NA	NA	TRBV7-2	CASSLLLNTGELFF	TGTGCCAGCAGCTTATTACTTAACACCGGGGAGCTGTTTTTT
TRBJ1-2	NA	NA	TRBV29-1	CSVRRKLGGLGAGYTF	TGCAGCGTTAGGCGGAAGCTGGGAGGACTTGGAGCTGGCTACACCTTC
TRBJ2-1	NA	TRBD2	TRBV27	CASAGLATYNEQFF	TGTGCCAGCGCCGGACTAGCGACCTACAATGAGCAGTTCTTC
TRBJ2-3	NA	NA	TRBV4-1	CASSQVPGSTDTQYF	TGCGCCAGCAGCCAAGTTCCGGGCAGCACAGATACGCAGTATTTT
TRBJ2-7	NA	NA	TRBV7-9	CASTSGGDNYEQYF	TGTGCCAGCACCTCCGGGGGAGACAACTACGAGCAGTACTTC
TRBJ2-1	NA	NA	TRBV12-2	CARVNEQFF	TGTGCAAGGGTCAATGAGCAGTTCTTC
TRBJ1-2	NA	NA	TRBV19	CATVGQSNYGYTF	TGTGCCACGGTCGGACAGTCTAACTATGGCTACACCTTC
TRBJ2-7	NA	TRBD1	TRBV27	CASSYGQGRHEQYF	TGTGCCAGCAGTTACGGACAGGGGAGGCACGAGCAGTACTTC
TRBJ2-2	NA	NA	TRBV10-1	CASSEWTVNTGELFF	TGCGCCAGCAGTGAGTGGACAGTTAACACCGGGGAGCTGTTTTTT
TRBJ2-1	NA	NA	TRBV14	CASSQDRLTYNEQFF	TGTGCCAGCAGCCAAGATAGGCTTACCTACAATGAGCAGTTCTTC
TRBJ2-1	once	NA	TRBV4-1	CASSGSRDNEQFF	TGCGCCAGCAGCGGGAGTCGGGACAATGAGCAGTTCTTC
TRBJ1-4	NA	TRBD1	TRBV30	CAWSFTGGNEKLFF	TGTGCCTGGAGTTTCACAGGGGGGAATGAAAAACTGTTTTTT
TRBJ2-1	NA	NA	TRBV5-1	CASSLAESNEQFF	TGCGCCAGCAGCTTGGCCGAGTCCAATGAGCAGTTCTTC
TRBJ1-1	once	NA	TRBV11-2	CASSRHSNTEAFF	TGTGCCAGCAGCCGACACAGTAACACTGAAGCTTTCTTT
TRBJ2-3	once	TRBD2	TRBV30	CAWTPLGSVAGRYSTDTQYF	TGTGCCTGGACCCCACTAGGGTCTGTAGCGGGTCGATATAGCACAGATACGCAGTATTTT
TRBJ2-3	NA	NA	TRBV29-1	CSVEGTSTDTQYF	TGCAGCGTTGAAGGTACTAGCACAGATACGCAGTATTTT
TRBJ2-1	NA	NA	TRBV11-2	CASSLRWTISSYNEQFF	TGTGCCAGCAGCTTACGTTGGACTATCAGCTCCTACAATGAGCAGTTCTTC
TRBJ2-2	once	NA	TRBV28	CASSYAGGDTGELFF	TGTGCCAGCAGTTATGCAGGGGGGGACACCGGGGAGCTGTTTTTT
TRBJ2-7	NA	TRBD1	TRBV5-1	CASSLRQGPYEQYF	TGCGCCAGCAGCTTGAGACAGGGCCCCTACGAGCAGTACTTC
TRBJ2-3	NA	TRBD1	TRBV13	CASSYPGQPDTQYF	TGTGCCAGCAGCTACCCGGGACAGCCGGATACGCAGTATTTT
TRBJ1-1	NA	NA	TRBV18	CASSPPAGLMNTEAFF	TGTGCCAGCTCACCACCGGCGGGGCTCATGAACACTGAAGCTTTCTTT
TRBJ2-6	NA	NA	TRBV27	CASSLSGSGANVLTF	TGTGCCAGCAGTTTATCTGGCTCTGGGGCCAACGTCCTGACTTTC
TRBJ1-5	once	NA	TRBV27	CASSLNSPQPQHF	TGTGCCAGCAGTTTAAATTCCCCTCAGCCCCAGCATTTT
TRBJ2-1	NA	TRBD2	TRBV7-9	CASSVGLANNEQFF	TGTGCCAGCAGCGTCGGACTAGCGAACAATGAGCAGTTCTTC
TRBJ1-1	once	NA	TRBV6-4	CASRKTTGTTEAFF	TGTGCCAGCAGGAAGACAACAGGGACCACTGAAGCTTTCTTT